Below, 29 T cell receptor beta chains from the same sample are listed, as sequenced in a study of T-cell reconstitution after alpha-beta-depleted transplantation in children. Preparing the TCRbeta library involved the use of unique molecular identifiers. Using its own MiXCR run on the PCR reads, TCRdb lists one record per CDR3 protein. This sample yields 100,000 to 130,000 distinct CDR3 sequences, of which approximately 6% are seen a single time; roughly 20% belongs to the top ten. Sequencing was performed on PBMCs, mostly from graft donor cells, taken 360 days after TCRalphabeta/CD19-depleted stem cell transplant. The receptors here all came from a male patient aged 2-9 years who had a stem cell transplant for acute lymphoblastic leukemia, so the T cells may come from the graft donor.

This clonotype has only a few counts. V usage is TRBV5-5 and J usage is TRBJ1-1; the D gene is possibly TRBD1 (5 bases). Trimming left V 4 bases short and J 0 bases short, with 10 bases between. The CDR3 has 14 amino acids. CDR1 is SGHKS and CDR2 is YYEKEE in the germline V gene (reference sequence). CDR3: CASSPDRMNTEAFF. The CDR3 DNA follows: TGTGCCAGCAGCCCTGACAGAATGAACACTGAAGCTTTCTTT.

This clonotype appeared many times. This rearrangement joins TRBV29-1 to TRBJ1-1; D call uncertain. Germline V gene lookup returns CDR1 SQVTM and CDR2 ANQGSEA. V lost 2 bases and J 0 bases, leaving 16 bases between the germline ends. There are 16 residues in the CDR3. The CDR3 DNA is TGCAGCGTTGAAAAGCCCCTCGTGGCACTGAACACTGAAGCTTTCTTT. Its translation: CSVEKPLVALNTEAFF.

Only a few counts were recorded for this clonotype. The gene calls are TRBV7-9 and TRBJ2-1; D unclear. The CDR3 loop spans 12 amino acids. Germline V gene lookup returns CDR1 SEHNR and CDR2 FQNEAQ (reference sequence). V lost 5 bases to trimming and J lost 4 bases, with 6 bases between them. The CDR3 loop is CASSTLYNEQFF. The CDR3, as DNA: TGTGCCAGCAGCACCCTATACAATGAGCAGTTCTTC.

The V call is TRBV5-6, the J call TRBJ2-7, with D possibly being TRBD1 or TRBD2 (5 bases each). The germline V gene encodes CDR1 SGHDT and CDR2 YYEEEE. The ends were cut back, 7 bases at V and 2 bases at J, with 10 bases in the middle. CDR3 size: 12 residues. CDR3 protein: CASGRGAYEQYF. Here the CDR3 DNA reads TGTGCCAGCGGTCGGGGCGCCTACGAGCAGTACTTC.

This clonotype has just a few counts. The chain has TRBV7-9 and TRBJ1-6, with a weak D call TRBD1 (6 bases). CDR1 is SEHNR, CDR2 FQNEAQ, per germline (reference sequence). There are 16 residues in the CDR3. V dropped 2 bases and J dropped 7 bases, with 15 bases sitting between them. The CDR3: CASSLSGTGLNSPLHF. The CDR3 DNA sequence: TGTGCCAGCAGCTTAAGTGGCACAGGGCTAAATTCACCCCTCCACTTT.

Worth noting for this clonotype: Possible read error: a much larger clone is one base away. This CDR3 reads CASSPTKRGGGITNIQYF. The CDR3 nucleotides are TGCGCCAGCAGCCCGACCAAACGGGGGGGAGGCATTACGAACATTCAGTACTTC. The chain carries TRBV4-1 and TRBJ2-4; 8 nucleotides line up with TRBD2. V shed 4 bases and J 7 bases; nucleotides not matched to a gene: 18. Per germline, CDR1 MGHRA and CDR2 YSYEKL. This CDR3 has 18 amino acids.

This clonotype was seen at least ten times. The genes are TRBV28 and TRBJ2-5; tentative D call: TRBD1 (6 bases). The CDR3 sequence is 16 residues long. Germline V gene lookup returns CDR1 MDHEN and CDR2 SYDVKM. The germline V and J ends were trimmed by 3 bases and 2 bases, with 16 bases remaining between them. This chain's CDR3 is CASSFLETGGQETQYF. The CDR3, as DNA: TGTGCCAGCAGTTTCCTTGAGACAGGAGGACAAGAGACCCAGTACTTC.

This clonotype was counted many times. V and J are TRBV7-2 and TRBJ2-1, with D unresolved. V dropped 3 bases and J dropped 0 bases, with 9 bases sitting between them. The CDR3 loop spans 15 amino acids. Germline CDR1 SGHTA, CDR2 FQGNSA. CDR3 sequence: CASSFFDSSYNEQFF. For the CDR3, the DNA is TGTGCCAGCAGCTTCTTTGACTCCTCCTACAATGAGCAGTTCTTC.

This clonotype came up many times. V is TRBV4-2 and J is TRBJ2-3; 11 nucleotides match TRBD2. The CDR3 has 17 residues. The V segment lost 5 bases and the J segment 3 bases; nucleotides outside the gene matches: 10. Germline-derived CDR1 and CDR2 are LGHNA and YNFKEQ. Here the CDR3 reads CASSVPRLAGRTDTQYF. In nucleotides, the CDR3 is TGTGCCAGCAGCGTCCCCCGACTAGCGGGGCGAACAGATACGCAGTATTTT.

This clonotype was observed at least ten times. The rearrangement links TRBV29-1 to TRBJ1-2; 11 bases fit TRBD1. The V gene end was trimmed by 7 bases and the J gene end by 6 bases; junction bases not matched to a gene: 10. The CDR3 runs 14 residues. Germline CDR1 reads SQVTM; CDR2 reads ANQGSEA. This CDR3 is CSGGRTGGVDGYTF. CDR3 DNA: TGCAGCGGGGGGAGGACAGGGGGCGTCGATGGCTACACCTTC.

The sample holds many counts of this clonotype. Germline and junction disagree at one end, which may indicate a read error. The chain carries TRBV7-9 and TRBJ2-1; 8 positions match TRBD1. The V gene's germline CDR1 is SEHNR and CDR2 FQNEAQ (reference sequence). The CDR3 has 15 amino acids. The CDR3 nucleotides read TGTGCCAGCAGCCTAGCCCGGACAGGGCTACATGAGCAGTTCTTC. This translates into CASSLARTGLHEQFF.

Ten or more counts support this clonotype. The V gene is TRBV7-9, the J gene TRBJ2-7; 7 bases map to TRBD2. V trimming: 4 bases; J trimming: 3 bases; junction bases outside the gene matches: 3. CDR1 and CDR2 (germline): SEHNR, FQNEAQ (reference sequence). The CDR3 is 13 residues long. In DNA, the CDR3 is TGTGCCAGCAGCTCGGGCGGGGGCTACGAGCAGTACTTC. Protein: CASSSGGGYEQYF.

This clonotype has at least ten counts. Here the CDR3 DNA reads TGTGCCAGCTCAGGGGGTAGTAGCACAGATACGCAGTATTTT. As protein: CASSGGSSTDTQYF. V and J are TRBV9 and TRBJ2-3; 7 positions match TRBD1. The trim removed 7 bases at V and 0 bases at J, leaving 5 bases unmatched. CDR3 size: 14 residues. Germline-derived CDR1 and CDR2 are SGDLS and YYNGEE.

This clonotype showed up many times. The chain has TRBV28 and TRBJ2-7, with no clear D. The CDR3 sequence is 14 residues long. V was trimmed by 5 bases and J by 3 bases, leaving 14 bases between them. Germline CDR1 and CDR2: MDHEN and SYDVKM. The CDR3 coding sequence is TGTGCCAGCAGTCCCCCCTCCTCCCACTACGAGCAGTACTTC. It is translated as CASSPPSSHYEQYF. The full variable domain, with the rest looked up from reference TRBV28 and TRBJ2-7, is DVKVTQSSRYLVKRTGEKVFLECVQDMDHENMFWYRQDPGLGLRLIYFSYDVKMKEKGDIPEGYSVSREKKERFSLILESASTNQTSMYLCASSPPSSHYEQYFGPGTRLTVT.

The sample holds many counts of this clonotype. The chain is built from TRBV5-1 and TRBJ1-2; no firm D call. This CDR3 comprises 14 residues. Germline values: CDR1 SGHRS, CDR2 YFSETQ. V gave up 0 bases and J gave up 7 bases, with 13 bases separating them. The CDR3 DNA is TGCGCCAGCAGCTTGGACTCCTTACAAGCTGGCTACACCTTC. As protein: CASSLDSLQAGYTF.

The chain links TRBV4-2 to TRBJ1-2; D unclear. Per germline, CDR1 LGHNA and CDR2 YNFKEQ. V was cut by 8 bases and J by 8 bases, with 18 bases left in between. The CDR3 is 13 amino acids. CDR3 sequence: CASGNPSQLGYTF. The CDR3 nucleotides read TGTGCCAGCGGTAATCCTTCCCAATTAGGCTACACCTTC.

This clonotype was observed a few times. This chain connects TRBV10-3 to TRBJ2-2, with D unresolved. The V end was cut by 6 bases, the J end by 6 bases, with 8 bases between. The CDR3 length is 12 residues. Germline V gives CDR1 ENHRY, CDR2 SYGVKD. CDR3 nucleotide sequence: TGTGCCATCAGGCCGCCTCCCGGGGAGCTGTTTTTT. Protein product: CAIRPPPGELFF.

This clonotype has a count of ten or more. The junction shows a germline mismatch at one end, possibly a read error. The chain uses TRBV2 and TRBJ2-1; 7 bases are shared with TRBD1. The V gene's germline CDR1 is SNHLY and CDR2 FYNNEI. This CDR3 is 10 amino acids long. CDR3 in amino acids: CASRGQWILF. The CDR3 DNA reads TGTGCCAGCAGGGGACAGTGGATTCTCTTC.

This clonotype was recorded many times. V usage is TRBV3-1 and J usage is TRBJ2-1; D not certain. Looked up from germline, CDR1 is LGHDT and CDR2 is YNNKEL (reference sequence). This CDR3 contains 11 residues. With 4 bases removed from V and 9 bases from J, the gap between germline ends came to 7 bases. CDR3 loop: CASSLQVEQFF. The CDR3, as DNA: TGTGCCAGCAGCCTTCAGGTTGAGCAGTTCTTC.

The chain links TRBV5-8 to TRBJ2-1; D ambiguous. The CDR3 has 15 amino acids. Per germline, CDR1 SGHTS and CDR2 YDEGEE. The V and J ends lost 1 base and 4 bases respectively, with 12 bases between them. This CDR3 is CASSLTGFGYNEQFF. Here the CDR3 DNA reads TGTGCCAGCAGCTTGACCGGCTTCGGGTACAATGAGCAGTTCTTC.

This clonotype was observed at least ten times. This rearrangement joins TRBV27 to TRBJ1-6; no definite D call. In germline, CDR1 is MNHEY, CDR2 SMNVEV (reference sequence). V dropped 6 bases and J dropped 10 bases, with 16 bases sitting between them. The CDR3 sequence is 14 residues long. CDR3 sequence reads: CASSLVLQGSPLHF. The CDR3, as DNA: TGTGCCAGCAGCCTCGTCCTCCAAGGATCACCCCTCCACTTT.

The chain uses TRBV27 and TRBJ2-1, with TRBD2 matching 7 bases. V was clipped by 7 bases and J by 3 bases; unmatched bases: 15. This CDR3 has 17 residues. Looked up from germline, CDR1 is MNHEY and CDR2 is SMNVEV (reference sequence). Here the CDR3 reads CASMWRGISWGYNEQFF. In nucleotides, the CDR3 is TGTGCCAGCATGTGGCGGGGGATCTCGTGGGGCTACAATGAGCAGTTCTTC.

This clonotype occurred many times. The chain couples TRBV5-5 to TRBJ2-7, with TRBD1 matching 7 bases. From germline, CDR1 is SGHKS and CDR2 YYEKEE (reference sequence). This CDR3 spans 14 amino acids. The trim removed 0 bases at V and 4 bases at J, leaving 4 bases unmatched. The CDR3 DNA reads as TGTGCCAGCAGCTTGGGCAGGGGGTGGTACGAGCAGTACTTC. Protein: CASSLGRGWYEQYF.

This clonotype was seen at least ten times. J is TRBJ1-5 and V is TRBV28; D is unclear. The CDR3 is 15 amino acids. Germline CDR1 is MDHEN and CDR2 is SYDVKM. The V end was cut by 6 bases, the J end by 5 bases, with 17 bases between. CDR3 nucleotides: TGTGCCAGCAGCCGGGTCGGCTCCTTGGATCAGCCCCAGCATTTT. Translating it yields CASSRVGSLDQPQHF.

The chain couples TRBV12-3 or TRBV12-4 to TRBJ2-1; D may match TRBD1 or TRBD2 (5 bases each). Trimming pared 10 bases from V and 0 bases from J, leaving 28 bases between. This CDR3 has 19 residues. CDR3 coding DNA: TGTGCCATCAGGGTAATGCCGAACGATAAAGGGAGCTCCTACAATGAGCAGTTCTTC. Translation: CAIRVMPNDKGSSYNEQFF.

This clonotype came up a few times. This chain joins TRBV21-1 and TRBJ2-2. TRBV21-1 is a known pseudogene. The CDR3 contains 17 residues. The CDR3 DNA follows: TGTGCCAGCAGCAAAGATCCCGGGCTCTCGTTCACCGGGGAGCTGTTTTTT. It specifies CASSKDPGLSFTGELFF.

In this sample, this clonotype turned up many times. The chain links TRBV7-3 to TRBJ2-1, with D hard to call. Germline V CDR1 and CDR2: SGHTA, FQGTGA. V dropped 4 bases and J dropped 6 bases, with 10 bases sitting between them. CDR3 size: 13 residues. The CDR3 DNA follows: TGTGCCAGCAGCTGGGTAGCTGCCAATGAGCAGTTCTTC. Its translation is CASSWVAANEQFF.

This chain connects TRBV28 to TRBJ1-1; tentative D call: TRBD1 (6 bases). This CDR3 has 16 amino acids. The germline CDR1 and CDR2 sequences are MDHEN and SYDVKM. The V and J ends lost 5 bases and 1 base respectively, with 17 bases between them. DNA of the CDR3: TGTGCCAGCAGTCCCCTTACTGGACAGCAGAACACTGAAGCTTTCTTT. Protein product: CASSPLTGQQNTEAFF.

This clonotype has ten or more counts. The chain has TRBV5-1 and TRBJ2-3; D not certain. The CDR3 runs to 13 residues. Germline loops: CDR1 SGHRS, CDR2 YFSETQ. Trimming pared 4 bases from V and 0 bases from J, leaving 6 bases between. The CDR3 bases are TGCGCCAGCAGCCAGGAGAGCACAGATACGCAGTATTTT. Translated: CASSQESTDTQYF. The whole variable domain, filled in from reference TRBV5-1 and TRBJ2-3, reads KAGVTQTPRYLIKTRGQQVTLSCSPISGHRSVSWYQQTPGQGLQFLFEYFSETQRNKGNFPGRFSGRQFSNSRSEMNVSTLELGDSALYLCASSQESTDTQYFGPGTRLTVL.